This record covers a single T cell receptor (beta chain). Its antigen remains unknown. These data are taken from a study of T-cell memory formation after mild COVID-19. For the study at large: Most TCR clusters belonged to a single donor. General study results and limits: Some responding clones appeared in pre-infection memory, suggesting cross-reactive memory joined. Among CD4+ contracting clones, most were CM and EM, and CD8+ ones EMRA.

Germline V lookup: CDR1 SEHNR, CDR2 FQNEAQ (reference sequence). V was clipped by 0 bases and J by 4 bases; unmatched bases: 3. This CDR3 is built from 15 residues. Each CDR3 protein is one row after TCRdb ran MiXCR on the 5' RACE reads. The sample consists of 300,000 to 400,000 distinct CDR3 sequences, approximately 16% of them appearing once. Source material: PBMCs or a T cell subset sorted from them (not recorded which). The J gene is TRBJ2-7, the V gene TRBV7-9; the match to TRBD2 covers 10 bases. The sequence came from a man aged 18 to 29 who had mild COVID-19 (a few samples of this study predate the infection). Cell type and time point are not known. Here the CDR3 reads CASSLASGGSYEQYF. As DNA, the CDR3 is TGTGCCAGCAGCTTAGCTAGCGGGGGGTCGTACGAGCAGTACTTC.